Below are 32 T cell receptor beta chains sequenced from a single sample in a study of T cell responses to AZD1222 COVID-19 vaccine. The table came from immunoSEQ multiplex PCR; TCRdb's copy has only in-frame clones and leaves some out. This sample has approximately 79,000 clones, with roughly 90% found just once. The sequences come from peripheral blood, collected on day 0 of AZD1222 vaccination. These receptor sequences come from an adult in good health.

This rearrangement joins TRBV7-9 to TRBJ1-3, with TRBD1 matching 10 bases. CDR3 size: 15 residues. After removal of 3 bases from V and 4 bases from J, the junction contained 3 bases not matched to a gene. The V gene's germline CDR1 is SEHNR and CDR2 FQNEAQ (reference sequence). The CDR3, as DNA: TGTGCCAGCAGCTTCGGACAGGGGGACGGAAACACCATATATTTT. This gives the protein CASSFGQGDGNTIYF.

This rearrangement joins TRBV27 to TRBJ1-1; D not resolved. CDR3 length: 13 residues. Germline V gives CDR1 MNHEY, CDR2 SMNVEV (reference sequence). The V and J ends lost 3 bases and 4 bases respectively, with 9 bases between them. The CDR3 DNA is TGTGCCAGCAGTTTCGGGAGTGTCACTGAAGCTTTCTTT. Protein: CASSFGSVTEAFF.

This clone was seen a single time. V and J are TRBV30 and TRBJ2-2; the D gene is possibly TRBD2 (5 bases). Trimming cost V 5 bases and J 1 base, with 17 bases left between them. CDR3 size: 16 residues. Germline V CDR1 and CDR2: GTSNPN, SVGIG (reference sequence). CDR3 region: CAWEGRLAGNTGELFF. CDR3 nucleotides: TGTGCCTGGGAGGGCAGGTTGGCAGGGAACACCGGGGAGCTGTTTTTT. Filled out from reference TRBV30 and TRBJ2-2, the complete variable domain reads SQTIHQWPATLVQPVGSPLSLECTVEGTSNPNLYWYRQAAGRGLQLLFYSVGIGQISSEVPQNLSASRPQDRQFILSSKKLLLSDSGFYLCAWEGRLAGNTGELFFGEGSRLTVL.

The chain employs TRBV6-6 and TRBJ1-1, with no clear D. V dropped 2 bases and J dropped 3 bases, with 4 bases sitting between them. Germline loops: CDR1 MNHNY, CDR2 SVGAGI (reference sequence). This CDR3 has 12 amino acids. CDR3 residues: CASSYNHTEAFF. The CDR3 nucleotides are TGTGCCAGCAGTTACAATCACACTGAAGCTTTCTTT.

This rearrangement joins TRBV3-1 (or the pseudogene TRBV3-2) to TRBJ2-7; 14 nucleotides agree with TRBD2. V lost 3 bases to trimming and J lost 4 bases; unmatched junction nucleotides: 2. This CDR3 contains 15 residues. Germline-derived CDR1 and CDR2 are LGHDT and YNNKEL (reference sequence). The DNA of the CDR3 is TGTGCCAGCAGCCAGACTAGCGGGAGGGCGTACGAGCAGTACTTC. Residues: CASSQTSGRAYEQYF.

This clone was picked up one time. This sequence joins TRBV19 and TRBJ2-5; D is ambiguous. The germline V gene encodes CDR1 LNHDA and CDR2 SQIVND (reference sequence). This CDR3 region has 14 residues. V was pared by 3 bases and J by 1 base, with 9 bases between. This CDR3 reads CASSIGPAQETQYF. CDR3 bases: TGTGCCAGTAGTATCGGGCCAGCCCAAGAGACCCAGTACTTC.

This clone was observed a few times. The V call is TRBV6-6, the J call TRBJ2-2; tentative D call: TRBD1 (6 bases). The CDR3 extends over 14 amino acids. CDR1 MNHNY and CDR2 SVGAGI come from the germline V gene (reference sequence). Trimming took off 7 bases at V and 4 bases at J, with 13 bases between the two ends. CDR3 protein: CASTQTGATGELFF. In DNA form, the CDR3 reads TGTGCCAGCACTCAGACAGGTGCCACCGGGGAGCTGTTTTTT.

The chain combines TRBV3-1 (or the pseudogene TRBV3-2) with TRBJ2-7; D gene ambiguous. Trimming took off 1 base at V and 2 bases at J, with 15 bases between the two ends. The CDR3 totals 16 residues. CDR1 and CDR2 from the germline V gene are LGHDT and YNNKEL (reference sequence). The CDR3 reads CASSQGPSPETYEQYF. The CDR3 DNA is TGTGCCAGCAGCCAAGGCCCAAGCCCCGAGACCTACGAGCAGTACTTC.

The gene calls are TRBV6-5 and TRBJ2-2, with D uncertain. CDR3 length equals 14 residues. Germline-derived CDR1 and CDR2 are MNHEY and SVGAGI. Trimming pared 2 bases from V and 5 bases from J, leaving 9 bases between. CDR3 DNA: TGTGCCAGCAGTTACACCAGGTCAACCGGGGAGCTGTTTTTT. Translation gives CASSYTRSTGELFF.

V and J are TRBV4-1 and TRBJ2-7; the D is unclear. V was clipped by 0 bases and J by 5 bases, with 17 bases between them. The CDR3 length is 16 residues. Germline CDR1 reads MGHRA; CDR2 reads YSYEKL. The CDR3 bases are TGCGCCAGCAGCCAAGATAACTACCTCGCTGGAAACGAGCAGTACTTC. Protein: CASSQDNYLAGNEQYF.

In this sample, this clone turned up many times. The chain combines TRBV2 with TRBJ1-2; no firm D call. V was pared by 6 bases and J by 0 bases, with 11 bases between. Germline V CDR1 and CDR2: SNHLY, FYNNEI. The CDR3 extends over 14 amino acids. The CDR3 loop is CASRRRIANYGYTF. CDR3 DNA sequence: TGTGCCAGCAGACGACGGATAGCTAACTATGGCTACACCTTC.

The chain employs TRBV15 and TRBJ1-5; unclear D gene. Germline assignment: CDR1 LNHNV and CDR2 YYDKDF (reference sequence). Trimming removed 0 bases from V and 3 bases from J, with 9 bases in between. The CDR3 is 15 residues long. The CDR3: CATSRDPTVNQPQHF. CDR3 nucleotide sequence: TGTGCCACCAGCAGAGATCCAACAGTCAATCAGCCCCAGCATTTT. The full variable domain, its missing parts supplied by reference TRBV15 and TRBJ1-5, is DAMVIQNPRYQVTQFGKPVTLSCSQTLNHNVMYWYQQKSSQAPKLLFHYYDKDFNNEADTPDNFQSRRPNTSFCFLDIRSPGLGDTAMYLCATSRDPTVNQPQHFGDGTRLSIL.

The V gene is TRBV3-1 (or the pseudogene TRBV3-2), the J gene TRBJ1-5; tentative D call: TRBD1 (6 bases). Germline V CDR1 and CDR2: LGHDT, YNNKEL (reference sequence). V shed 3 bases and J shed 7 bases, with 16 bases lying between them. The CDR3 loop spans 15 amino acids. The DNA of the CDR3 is TGTGCCAGCAGCCAGGGAAGGGGGTTTGGGCAGCCCCAGCATTTT. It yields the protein CASSQGRGFGQPQHF.

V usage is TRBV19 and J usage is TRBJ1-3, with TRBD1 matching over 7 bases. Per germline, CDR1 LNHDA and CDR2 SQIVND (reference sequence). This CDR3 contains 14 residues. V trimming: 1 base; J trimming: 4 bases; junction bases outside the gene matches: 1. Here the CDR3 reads CASSIAGGGNTIYF. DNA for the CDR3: TGTGCCAGTAGTATAGCAGGGGGAGGAAACACCATATATTTT.

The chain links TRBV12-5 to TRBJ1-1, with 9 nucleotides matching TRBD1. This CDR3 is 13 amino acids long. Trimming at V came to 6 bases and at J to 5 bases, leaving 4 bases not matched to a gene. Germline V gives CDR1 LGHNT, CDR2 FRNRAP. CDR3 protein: CASGQGQGTEAFF. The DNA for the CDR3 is TGTGCTAGTGGACAAGGACAGGGGACTGAAGCTTTCTTT.

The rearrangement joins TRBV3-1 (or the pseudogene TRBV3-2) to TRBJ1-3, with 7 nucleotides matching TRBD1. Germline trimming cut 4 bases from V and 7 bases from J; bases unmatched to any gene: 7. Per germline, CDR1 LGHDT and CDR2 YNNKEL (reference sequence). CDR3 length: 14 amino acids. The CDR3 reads CASSLETGRNTIYF. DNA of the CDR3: TGTGCCAGCAGCCTAGAGACAGGGCGGAACACCATATATTTT.

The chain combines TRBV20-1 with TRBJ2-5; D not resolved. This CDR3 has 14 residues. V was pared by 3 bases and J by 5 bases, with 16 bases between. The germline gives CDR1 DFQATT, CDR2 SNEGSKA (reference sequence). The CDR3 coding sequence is TGCAGTGCTAGTTTCGTGGGGATAGGGGAGACCCAGTACTTC. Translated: CSASFVGIGETQYF.

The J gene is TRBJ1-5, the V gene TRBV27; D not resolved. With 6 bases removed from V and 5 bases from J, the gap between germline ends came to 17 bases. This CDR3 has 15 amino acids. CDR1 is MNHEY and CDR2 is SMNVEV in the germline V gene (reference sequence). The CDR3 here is CASRLLTDGHQPQHF. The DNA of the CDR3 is TGTGCCAGCAGACTCTTGACGGACGGTCATCAGCCCCAGCATTTT.

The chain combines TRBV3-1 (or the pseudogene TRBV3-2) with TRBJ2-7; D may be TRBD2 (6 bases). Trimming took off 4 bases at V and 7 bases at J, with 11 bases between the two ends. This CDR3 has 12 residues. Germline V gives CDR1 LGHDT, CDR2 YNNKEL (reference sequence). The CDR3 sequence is CASSPGVGEQYF. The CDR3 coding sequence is TGTGCCAGCAGCCCGGGGGTTGGGGAGCAGTACTTC.

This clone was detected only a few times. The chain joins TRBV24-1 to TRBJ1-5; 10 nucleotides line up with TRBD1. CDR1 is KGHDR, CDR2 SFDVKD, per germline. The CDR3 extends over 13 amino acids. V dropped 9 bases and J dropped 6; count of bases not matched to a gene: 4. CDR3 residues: CATRQGAGQPQHF. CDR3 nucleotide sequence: TGTGCCACCCGACAGGGGGCAGGTCAGCCCCAGCATTTT.

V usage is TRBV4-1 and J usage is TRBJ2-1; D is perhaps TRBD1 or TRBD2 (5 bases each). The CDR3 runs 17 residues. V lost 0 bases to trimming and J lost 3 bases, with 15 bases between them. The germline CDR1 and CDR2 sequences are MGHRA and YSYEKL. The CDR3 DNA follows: TGCGCCAGCAGCCAAGATCGGGGCACCCCGGACTACAATGAGCAGTTCTTC. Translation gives CASSQDRGTPDYNEQFF.

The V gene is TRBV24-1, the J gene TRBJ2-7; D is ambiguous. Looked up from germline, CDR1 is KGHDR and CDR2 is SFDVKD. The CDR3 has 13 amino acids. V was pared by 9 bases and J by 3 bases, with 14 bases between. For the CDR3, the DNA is TGTGCCACCCAACTTCAGGTAAACTACGAGCAGTACGTC. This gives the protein CATQLQVNYEQYV.

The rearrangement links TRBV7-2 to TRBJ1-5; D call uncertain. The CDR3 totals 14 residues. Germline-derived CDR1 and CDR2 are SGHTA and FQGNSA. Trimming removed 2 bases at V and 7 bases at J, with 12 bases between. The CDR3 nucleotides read TGTGCCAGCAGCTTAATCGGGTTAGGGCAGCCCCAGCATTTT. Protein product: CASSLIGLGQPQHF.

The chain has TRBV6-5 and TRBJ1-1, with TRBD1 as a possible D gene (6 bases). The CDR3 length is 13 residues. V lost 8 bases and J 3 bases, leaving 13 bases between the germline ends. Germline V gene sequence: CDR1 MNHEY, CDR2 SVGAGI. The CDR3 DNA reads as TGTGCCAGCGACGAACAGGGACACACTGAAGCTTTCTTT. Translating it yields CASDEQGHTEAFF.

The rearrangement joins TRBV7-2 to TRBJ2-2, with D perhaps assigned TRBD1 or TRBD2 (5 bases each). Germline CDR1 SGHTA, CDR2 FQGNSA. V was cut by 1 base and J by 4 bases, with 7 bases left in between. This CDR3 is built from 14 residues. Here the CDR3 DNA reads TGTGCCAGCAGCTTAGTGGGACGCACCGGGGAGCTGTTTTTT. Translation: CASSLVGRTGELFF.

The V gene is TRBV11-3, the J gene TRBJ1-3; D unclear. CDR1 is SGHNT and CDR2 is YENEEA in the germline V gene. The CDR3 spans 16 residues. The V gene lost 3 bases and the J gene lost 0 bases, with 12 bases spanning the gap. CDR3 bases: TGTGCCAGCAGCTTGGAGGGCTCCGACTCTGGAAACACCATATATTTT. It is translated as CASSLEGSDSGNTIYF. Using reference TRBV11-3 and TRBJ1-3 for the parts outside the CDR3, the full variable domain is EAGVVQSPRYKIIEKKQPVAFWCNPISGHNTLYWYLQNLGQGPELLIRYENEEAVDDSQLPKDRFSAERLKGVDSTLKIQPAELGDSAVYLCASSLEGSDSGNTIYFGEGSWLTVV.

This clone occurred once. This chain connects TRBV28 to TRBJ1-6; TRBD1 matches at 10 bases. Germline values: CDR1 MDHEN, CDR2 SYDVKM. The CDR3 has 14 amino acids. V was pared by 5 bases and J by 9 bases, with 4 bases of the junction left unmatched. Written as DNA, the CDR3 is TGTGCCAGCAGTAATGACAGGGGGCTTTCACCCCTCCACTTT. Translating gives CASSNDRGLSPLHF. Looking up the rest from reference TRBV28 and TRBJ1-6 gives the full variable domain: DVKVTQSSRYLVKRTGEKVFLECVQDMDHENMFWYRQDPGLGLRLIYFSYDVKMKEKGDIPEGYSVSREKKERFSLILESASTNQTSMYLCASSNDRGLSPLHFGNGTRLTVT.

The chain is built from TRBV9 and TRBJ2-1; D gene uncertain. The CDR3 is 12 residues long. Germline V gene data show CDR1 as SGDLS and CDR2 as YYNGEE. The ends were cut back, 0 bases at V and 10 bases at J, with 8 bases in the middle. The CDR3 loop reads CASSVVGGEQFF. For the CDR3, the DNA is TGTGCCAGCAGCGTAGTAGGTGGGGAGCAGTTCTTC.

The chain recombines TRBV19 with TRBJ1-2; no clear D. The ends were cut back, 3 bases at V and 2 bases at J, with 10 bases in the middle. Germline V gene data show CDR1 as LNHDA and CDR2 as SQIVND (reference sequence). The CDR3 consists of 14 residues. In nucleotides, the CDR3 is TGTGCCAGTAGTATCTCCGGGCGGAACTATGGCTACACCTTC. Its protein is CASSISGRNYGYTF.

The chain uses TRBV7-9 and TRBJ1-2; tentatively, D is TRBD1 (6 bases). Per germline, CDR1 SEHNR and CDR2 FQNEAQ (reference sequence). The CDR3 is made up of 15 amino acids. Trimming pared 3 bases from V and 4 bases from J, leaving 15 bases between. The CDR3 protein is CASSLIAGEAYGYTF. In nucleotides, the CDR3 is TGTGCCAGCAGCTTGATTGCAGGGGAGGCCTATGGCTACACCTTC.

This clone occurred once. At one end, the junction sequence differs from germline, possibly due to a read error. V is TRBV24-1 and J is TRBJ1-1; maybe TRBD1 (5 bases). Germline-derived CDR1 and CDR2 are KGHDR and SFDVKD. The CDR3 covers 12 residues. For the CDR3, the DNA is TGTGCCACCAGTGATCCTGGACAAGGGTTGCTCTTT. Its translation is CATSDPGQGLLF.

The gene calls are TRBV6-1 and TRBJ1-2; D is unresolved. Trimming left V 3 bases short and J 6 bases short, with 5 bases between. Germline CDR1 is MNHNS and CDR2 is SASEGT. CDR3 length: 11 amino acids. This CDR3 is CASSDRDGYTF. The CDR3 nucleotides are TGTGCCAGCAGTGACAGAGATGGCTACACCTTC.